Presented here are 18 T cell receptor beta chains from one specimen sequenced in a study of blood T cell repertoires in COVID-19. Repertoires were generated with immunoSEQ multiplex PCR, while TCRdb's copy carries only in-frame clones and drops some. There are roughly 220,000 clones in the sample; around 81% occur only once, and roughly 3% lies in the top ten. The sample was peripheral blood. The receptors here all came from a woman under 40 who had recovered from COVID-19.

This chain links TRBV19 with TRBJ1-5, with D hard to call. Germline values: CDR1 LNHDA, CDR2 SQIVND (reference sequence). Trimming removed 7 bases at V and 5 bases at J, with 12 bases between. This CDR3 comprises 13 residues. The CDR3 DNA reads TGTGCCAGTACGAGAGGGAATGATCAGCCCCAGCATTTT. Translated, it gives CASTRGNDQPQHF.

This rearrangement joins TRBV3-1 (or the pseudogene TRBV3-2) to TRBJ1-1; TRBD1 might be the D (5 bases). Trimming pared 2 bases from V and 4 bases from J, leaving 11 bases between. Germline assignment: CDR1 LGHDT and CDR2 YNNKEL (reference sequence). CDR3 size: 14 residues. CDR3 DNA sequence: TGTGCCAGCAGCCAATGGCAGGGAGGCACTGAAGCTTTCTTT. As protein: CASSQWQGGTEAFF.

The chain has TRBV7-8 and TRBJ2-5, with 8 bases matching TRBD2. Germline values: CDR1 SGHVS, CDR2 FQNEAQ. The CDR3 is made up of 16 amino acids. Trimming at V came to 2 bases and at J to 2 bases, leaving 7 bases not matched to a gene. The CDR3 reads CASSLLFSGVQETQYF. CDR3 coding DNA: TGTGCCAGCAGCTTATTATTTAGCGGGGTACAAGAGACCCAGTACTTC.

This rearrangement joins TRBV5-1 to TRBJ2-7; TRBD2 matches 8 bases. J lost 3 bases, V lost 0 bases, and 8 bases had no gene match. The germline V gene has CDR1 SGHRS and CDR2 YFSETQ. The CDR3 runs to 16 residues. The CDR3 coding sequence is TGCGCCAGCAGCTTGGCTGCGGGGGGATTCGGCTACGAGCAGTACTTC. It specifies CASSLAAGGFGYEQYF.

The J gene is TRBJ2-5, the V gene TRBV4-1; 11 bases align to TRBD2. This CDR3 has 14 amino acids. Germline CDR1 reads MGHRA; CDR2 reads YSYEKL. The ends lost 6 bases at V and 4 bases at J; junction bases unmatched: 4. This CDR3 reads CASSSGRAIETQYF. The CDR3 nucleotides read TGCGCCAGCAGTAGCGGGAGGGCCATAGAGACCCAGTACTTC.

This chain joins TRBV13 and TRBJ2-1; no firm D call. V lost 4 bases to trimming and J lost 0 bases, with 4 bases between them. The V gene's germline CDR1 is PRHDT and CDR2 FYEKMQ (reference sequence). The CDR3 contains 13 residues. CDR3 in amino acids: CASSSSSYNEQFF. The CDR3 bases are TGTGCCAGCAGCTCTAGCTCCTACAATGAGCAGTTCTTC.

The V and J genes are TRBV29-1 and TRBJ1-5; D is ambiguous. V was shortened by 4 bases and J by 3 bases, with 7 bases between the two germline ends. Germline lookup yields CDR1 SQVTM and CDR2 ANQGSEA. The CDR3 is 12 residues long. In DNA form, the CDR3 reads TGCAGCGTTGGGGCCCCCAATCAGCCCCAGCATTTT. It codes for CSVGAPNQPQHF.

This clone was picked up a small number of times. The J gene is TRBJ2-7, the V gene TRBV6-2 or TRBV6-3, with D possibly TRBD1 on 5 matching bases. The CDR3 loop spans 15 amino acids. Germline V gene lookup returns CDR1 MNHEY and CDR2 SVGEGT. The germline V and J ends were trimmed by 7 bases and 0 bases, with 16 bases remaining between them. The CDR3: CASNPAGKSSYEQYF. Here the CDR3 DNA reads TGTGCCAGCAACCCTGCAGGGAAATCCTCCTACGAGCAGTACTTC.

The chain is built from TRBV19 and TRBJ1-5, with 9 bases aligning to TRBD1. This CDR3 is built from 14 residues. Germline CDR1 and CDR2: LNHDA and SQIVND (reference sequence). Trimming removed 8 bases from V and 0 bases from J; junction bases left unmatched: 2. The CDR3 nucleotides are TGTGCCAGTTCGGACAGGGGTAGCAATCAGCCCCAGCATTTT. Translation: CASSDRGSNQPQHF.

The V gene is TRBV10-3, the J gene TRBJ1-1, with 7 nucleotides matching TRBD1. V dropped 4 bases and J dropped 4; count of bases not matched to a gene: 3. The CDR3 spans 13 residues. CDR1 and CDR2 from the germline V gene are ENHRY and SYGVKD. The CDR3, as DNA: TGTGCCATCAGTGGACAGGGCGGCACTGAAGCTTTCTTT. Translating it yields CAISGQGGTEAFF.

V is TRBV6-6 and J is TRBJ2-7; no definite D call. V gave up 8 bases and J gave up 2 bases, with 10 bases separating them. The germline V gene encodes CDR1 MNHNY and CDR2 SVGAGI (reference sequence). The CDR3 is 12 residues long. For the CDR3, the DNA is TGTGCCAGCGGTCCGGTTGCCTACGAGCAGTACTTC. Protein sequence: CASGPVAYEQYF.

The chain is built from TRBV7-3 and TRBJ2-3, with a possible D match to TRBD2 (6 bases). The CDR3 has 14 residues. V was shortened by 2 bases and J by 4 bases, with 10 bases between the two germline ends. The germline gives CDR1 SGHTA, CDR2 FQGTGA. CDR3 amino acids: CASSLGGNSDTQYF. In DNA, the CDR3 is TGTGCCAGCAGCTTAGGCGGGAACTCAGATACGCAGTATTTT.

The chain combines TRBV9 with TRBJ2-7; TRBD2 aligns across 8 bases. The CDR3 contains 15 residues. The J segment lost 5 bases and the V segment lost 4 bases, leaving 11 bases of the junction unmatched. The V gene's germline CDR1 is SGDLS and CDR2 YYNGEE. CDR3 loop: CASSPGGSGNDEQYF. As DNA, the CDR3 is TGTGCCAGCAGCCCCGGTGGTAGCGGGAACGACGAGCAGTACTTC.

This clone was counted a few times. V and J are TRBV5-5 and TRBJ2-7; a possible D gene is TRBD2 (7 bases). The CDR3 has 15 amino acids. Germline loops: CDR1 SGHKS, CDR2 YYEKEE (reference sequence). V gave up 5 bases and J gave up 3 bases, with 18 bases separating them. In DNA, the CDR3 is TGTGCCAGCAGTCTGGGGGCGGGAGTATACTACGAGCAGTACTTC. Translating it yields CASSLGAGVYYEQYF.

V usage is TRBV12-5 and J usage is TRBJ2-1; TRBD1 agrees at 12 bases. CDR1 and CDR2 (germline): LGHNT, FRNRAP. Unmatched junction bases numbered 9, after V lost 0 bases and J lost 0 bases. The CDR3 runs to 20 residues. CDR3 DNA sequence: TGTGCTAGTGGTTTGGTAAGGGGGACAGGGGGCTTCAGCTCCTACAATGAGCAGTTCTTC. Residues: CASGLVRGTGGFSSYNEQFF. The whole variable domain, filled in from reference TRBV12-5 and TRBJ2-1, reads DARVTQTPRHKVTEMGQEVTMRCQPILGHNTVFWYRQTMMQGLELLAYFRNRAPLDDSGMPKDRFSAEMPDATLATLKIQPSEPRDSAVYFCASGLVRGTGGFSSYNEQFFGPGTRLTVL.

The chain links TRBV5-1 to TRBJ2-2; D perhaps matches TRBD2 (5 bases). Germline V CDR1 and CDR2: SGHRS, YFSETQ. The CDR3 consists of 17 residues. Trimming took 4 bases from V and 0 from J, leaving 16 bases between them. CDR3 nucleotide sequence: TGCGCCAGCAGCCTGTCCAGCGGAGCCTCGAACACCGGGGAGCTGTTTTTT. Protein product: CASSLSSGASNTGELFF.

This clone has a single count. V gene TRBV13 combines with J gene TRBJ2-7; 9 bases line up with TRBD1. The CDR3 totals 16 residues. In germline, CDR1 is PRHDT, CDR2 FYEKMQ (reference sequence). V lost 1 base, J lost 5 bases, and 9 bases stayed unmatched. The CDR3 is CASSLEVGTGIHEQYF. The CDR3 DNA sequence: TGTGCCAGCAGCTTAGAGGTAGGGACAGGGATCCACGAGCAGTACTTC.

The rearrangement links TRBV3-1 (or the pseudogene TRBV3-2) to TRBJ2-4; D possibly corresponds to TRBD2 (5 bases). CDR3 length: 18 residues. The V end was cut by 1 base, the J end by 0 bases, with 16 bases between. Germline CDR1 LGHDT, CDR2 YNNKEL (reference sequence). The CDR3 reads CASSQGMVAGLAKNIQYF. DNA of the CDR3: TGTGCCAGCAGCCAAGGGATGGTGGCGGGCCTAGCCAAAAACATTCAGTACTTC.